The 2 T cell receptor beta chains below all came from one sample that was sequenced in a study of tumor-infiltrating lymphocytes in primary liver carcinoma. Total RNA (roughly 550 ng) served as template for TCR beta cDNA synthesis primed by a constant-region primer. The TCR beta library was amplified through three nested multiplex PCR rounds in a modified ARM-PCR procedure. Researchers ran the first two PCR rounds for approximately 10 cycles each with TRBV1-TRBV30 forward primers and a C-beta reverse primer. TCRdb ran MiXCR on the multiplex PCR reads and lists one entry per CDR3 protein. The sample includes 65,000 to 90,000 distinct CDR3 sequences, 55% to 85% of them seen just once. Joint extraction of RNA and DNA used about 17-31 mg of bulk tissue that was unsorted. Material: liver tumor tissue from sampling region 1. Regarding subset: tumor region T1, superior pole. Every receptor here comes from a man aged 35 to 55 with primary liver carcinoma and hepatitis B virus infection.

Of note for this clonotype: At one boundary the junction diverges from the germline segment, which might be a read error. The rearrangement joins TRBV6-1 to TRBJ1-2; TRBD1 aligns across 8 bases. This CDR3 comprises 14 residues. Per germline, CDR1 MNHNS and CDR2 SASEGT. For the CDR3, the DNA is TGTGCCAGCAGTGAAGCGCCGGACAGGGCGGGCTACGCGTTC. It encodes CASSEAPDRAGYAF.

A remark on this clonotype: The junction departs from the called germline gene at one end, perhaps through a read error. V usage is TRBV10-3 and J usage is TRBJ2-7; 10 bases are shared with TRBD2. This CDR3 has 16 residues. Looked up from germline, CDR1 is ENHRY and CDR2 is SYGVKD. The CDR3 region is CAISDPTSGNSYEQHF. CDR3 in DNA: TGTGCCATCAGTGACCCCACTAGCGGGAACTCCTACGAGCAGCACTTC.